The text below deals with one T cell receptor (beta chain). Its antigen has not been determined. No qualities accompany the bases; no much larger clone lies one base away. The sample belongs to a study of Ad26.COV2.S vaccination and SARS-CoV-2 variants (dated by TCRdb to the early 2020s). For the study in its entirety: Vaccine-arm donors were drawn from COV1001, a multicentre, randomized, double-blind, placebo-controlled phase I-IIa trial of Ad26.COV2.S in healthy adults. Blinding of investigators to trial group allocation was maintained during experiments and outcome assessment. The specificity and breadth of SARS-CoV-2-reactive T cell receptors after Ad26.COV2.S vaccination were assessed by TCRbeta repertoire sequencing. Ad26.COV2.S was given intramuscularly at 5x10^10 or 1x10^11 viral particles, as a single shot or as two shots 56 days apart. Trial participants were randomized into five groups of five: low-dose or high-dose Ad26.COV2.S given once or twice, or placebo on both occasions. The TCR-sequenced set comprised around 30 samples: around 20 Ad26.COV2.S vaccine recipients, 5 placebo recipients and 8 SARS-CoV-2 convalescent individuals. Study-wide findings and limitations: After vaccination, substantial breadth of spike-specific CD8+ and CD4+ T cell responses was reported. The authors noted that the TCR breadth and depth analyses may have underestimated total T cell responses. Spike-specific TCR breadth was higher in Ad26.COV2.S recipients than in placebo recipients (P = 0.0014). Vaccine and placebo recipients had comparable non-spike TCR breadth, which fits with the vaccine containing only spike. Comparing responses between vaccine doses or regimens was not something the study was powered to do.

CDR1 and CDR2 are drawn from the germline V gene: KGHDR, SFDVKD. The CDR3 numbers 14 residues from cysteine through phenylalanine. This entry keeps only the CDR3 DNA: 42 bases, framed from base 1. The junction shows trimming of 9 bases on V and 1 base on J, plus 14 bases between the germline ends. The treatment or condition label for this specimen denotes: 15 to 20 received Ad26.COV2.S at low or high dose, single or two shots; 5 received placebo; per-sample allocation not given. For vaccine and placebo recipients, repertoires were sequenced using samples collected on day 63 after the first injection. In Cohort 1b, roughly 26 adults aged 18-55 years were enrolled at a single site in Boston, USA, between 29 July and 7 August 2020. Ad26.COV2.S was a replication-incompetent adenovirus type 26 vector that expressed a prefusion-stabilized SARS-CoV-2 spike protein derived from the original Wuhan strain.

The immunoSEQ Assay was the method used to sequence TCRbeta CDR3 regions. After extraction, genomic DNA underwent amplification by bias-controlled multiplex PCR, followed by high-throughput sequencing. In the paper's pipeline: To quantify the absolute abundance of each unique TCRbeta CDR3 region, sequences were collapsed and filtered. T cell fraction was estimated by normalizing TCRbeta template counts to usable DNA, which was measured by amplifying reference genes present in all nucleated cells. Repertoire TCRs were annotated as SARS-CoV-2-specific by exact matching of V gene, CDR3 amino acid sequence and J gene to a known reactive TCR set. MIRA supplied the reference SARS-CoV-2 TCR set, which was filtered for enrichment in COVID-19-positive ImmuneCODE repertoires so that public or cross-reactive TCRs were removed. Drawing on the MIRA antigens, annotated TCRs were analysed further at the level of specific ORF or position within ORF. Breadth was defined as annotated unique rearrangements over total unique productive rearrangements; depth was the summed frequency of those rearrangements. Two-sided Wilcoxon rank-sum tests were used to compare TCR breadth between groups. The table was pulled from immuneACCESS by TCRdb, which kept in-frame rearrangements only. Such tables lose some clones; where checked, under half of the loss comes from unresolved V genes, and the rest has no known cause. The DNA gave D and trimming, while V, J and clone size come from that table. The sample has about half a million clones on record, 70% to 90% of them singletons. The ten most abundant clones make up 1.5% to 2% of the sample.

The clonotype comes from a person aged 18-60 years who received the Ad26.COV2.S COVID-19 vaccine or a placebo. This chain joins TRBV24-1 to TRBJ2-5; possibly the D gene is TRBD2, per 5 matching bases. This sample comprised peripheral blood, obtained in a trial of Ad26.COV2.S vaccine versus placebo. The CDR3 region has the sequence CATAAQSGQETQYF. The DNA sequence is TGTGCCACCGCGGCGCAGAGCGGCCAAGAGACCCAGTACTTC.